One T cell receptor beta chain is described in this entry. Its antigen is not known. This specimen comes from a study of T cells expressing NK-cell markers. CDR1 and CDR2 from the germline V gene are SGDLS and YYNGEE. This CDR3 is built from 15 residues. Making the TCR beta cDNA relied on 5'RACE template switching with UMIs. TCRdb reprocessed the 5' RACE reads and stores each CDR3 protein as one record, lacking DNA. In all, the sample yields around 550,000 distinct CDR3 sequences. Study observations and caveats: Whether expanded NKG2C+ T cell clones were HCMV-specific remained unclear.

The clonotype comes from a man aged 18 to 30 in good health. The gene calls are TRBV9 and TRBJ1-5; without DNA, the TCRdb call of TRBD1 cannot be checked. The sample consisted of blood T cells: a sorted CD56 or NKG2C T cell subset, CD4+ or CD8+ T cells, or bulk PBMC T cells (not recorded which). CDR3 sequence reads: CASSVSWDRGQPQHF.